These 23 T cell receptor beta chains were all obtained from the same sample, sequenced in a study of control samples from healthy donors and cancer patients. This table comes from immunoSEQ multiplex PCR, and its TCRdb copy is limited to in-frame clones, with some not included. The sample lists 100,000 or so clones, around four fifths occurring once. The specimen sequenced was blood. These receptors came from a woman between 50 and 59 years old in good health.

This clone was picked up one time. This CDR3 is CASRFGVQGAYNEQFF. Written as DNA, the CDR3 is TGTGCCAGTAGGTTTGGTGTACAGGGGGCGTACAATGAGCAGTTCTTC. This chain uses TRBV19 with TRBJ2-1; 9 bases map to TRBD1. With 6 bases clipped from V and 4 bases from J, the junction kept 10 bases outside the gene matches. CDR3 length equals 16 residues. The germline V gene encodes CDR1 LNHDA and CDR2 SQIVND (reference sequence).

The rearrangement joins TRBV24-1 to TRBJ1-5; a weak D match, TRBD1 (6 bases). The CDR3 spans 17 residues. V lost 7 bases and J 5 bases, leaving 23 bases between the germline ends. Germline CDR1 KGHDR, CDR2 SFDVKD. CDR3 in DNA: TGTGCCACCAGGGGATGGGGGGGCGAACGGGCGGATCAGCCCCAGCATTTT. Its translation: CATRGWGGERADQPQHF.

The chain joins TRBV15 to TRBJ2-7; D might be TRBD2 (6 bases). This CDR3 spans 14 amino acids. Germline assignment: CDR1 LNHNV and CDR2 YYDKDF (reference sequence). V dropped 5 bases and J dropped 3 bases, with 14 bases sitting between them. The CDR3 sequence: CATSRTGTFYEQYF. DNA for the CDR3: TGTGCCACCAGCCGAACCGGGACTTTCTACGAGCAGTACTTC. Supplemented by reference TRBV15 and TRBJ2-7, the full variable domain reads DAMVIQNPRYQVTQFGKPVTLSCSQTLNHNVMYWYQQKSSQAPKLLFHYYDKDFNNEADTPDNFQSRRPNTSFCFLDIRSPGLGDTAMYLCATSRTGTFYEQYFGPGTRLTVT.

This chain joins TRBV7-6 and TRBJ2-3; 12 nucleotides line up with TRBD2. Looked up from germline, CDR1 is SGHVS and CDR2 is FNYEAQ. V dropped 5 bases and J dropped 5; count of bases not matched to a gene: 8. This CDR3 is 16 amino acids long. This CDR3 is CASSAGASGGVDTQYF. CDR3 sequence (DNA): TGTGCCAGCAGCGCCGGCGCTAGCGGGGGGGTAGATACGCAGTATTTT.

The chain joins TRBV27 to TRBJ1-2; 7 nucleotides match TRBD1. Losses at the gene ends were 5 bases for V and 3 bases for J; bases not matched to a gene: 12. The CDR3 has 16 residues. Germline CDR1 and CDR2: MNHEY and SMNVEV (reference sequence). Written as DNA, the CDR3 is TGTGCCAGCAGTAAAGACCCGGGACAGTTACACTATGGCTACACCTTC. Its translation is CASSKDPGQLHYGYTF.

The rearrangement links TRBV28 to TRBJ1-5, with D tentatively TRBD1 (5 bases). Trimming removed 5 bases at V and 5 bases at J, with 16 bases between. The CDR3 extends over 15 amino acids. The germline V gene has CDR1 MDHEN and CDR2 SYDVKM. The CDR3, as DNA: TGTGCCAGCAGTCTCTCCGAGGGGCGATATCAGCCCCAGCATTTT. Protein sequence: CASSLSEGRYQPQHF. Looking up the rest from reference TRBV28 and TRBJ1-5 gives the full variable domain: DVKVTQSSRYLVKRTGEKVFLECVQDMDHENMFWYRQDPGLGLRLIYFSYDVKMKEKGDIPEGYSVSREKKERFSLILESASTNQTSMYLCASSLSEGRYQPQHFGDGTRLSIL.

V is TRBV9 and J is TRBJ1-2; weak D call: TRBD1 (5 bases). V lost 3 bases and J lost 6, with 15 bases in between. This CDR3 region has 14 residues. CDR1 SGDLS and CDR2 YYNGEE come from the germline V gene. The chain's CDR3 is CASSGRRGDHGYTF. The CDR3 DNA follows: TGTGCCAGCAGCGGAAGAAGGGGAGATCATGGCTACACCTTC.

V and J are TRBV10-3 and TRBJ2-1; D might be TRBD2 (5 bases). The CDR3 consists of 15 residues. The germline V gene has CDR1 ENHRY and CDR2 SYGVKD. Between the trimmed V and J ends, which lost 6 bases and 6 bases, there was a span of 18 bases. The CDR3 nucleotides are TGTGCCATCAGCGGCGAGACCGGACTGTTCAATGAGCAGTTCTTC. It translates to CAISGETGLFNEQFF.

The CDR3 coding sequence is TGTGCCAGCTCACGGGACAGGGCGGATGGCAATCAGCCCCAGCATTTT. Translated, it gives CASSRDRADGNQPQHF. V and J are TRBV18 and TRBJ1-5; 9 nucleotides line up with TRBD1. The trim removed 4 bases at V and 2 bases at J, leaving 6 bases unmatched. CDR1 and CDR2 from the germline V gene are KGHSH and LQKENI. The CDR3 consists of 16 residues. The whole variable domain, filled in from reference TRBV18 and TRBJ1-5, reads NAGVMQNPRHLVRRRGQEARLRCSPMKGHSHVYWYRQLPEEGLKFMVYLQKENIIDESGMPKERFSAEFPKEGPSILRIQQVVRGDSAAYFCASSRDRADGNQPQHFGDGTRLSIL.

The chain employs TRBV6-6 and TRBJ2-7; TRBD1 might be the D (6 bases). Germline V gene lookup returns CDR1 MNHNY and CDR2 SVGAGI (reference sequence). V lost 7 bases and J 5 bases, leaving 9 bases between the germline ends. The CDR3 consists of 11 residues. Here the CDR3 DNA reads TGTGCCAGCACAGGGGCCCACGAGCAGTACTTC. Translated: CASTGAHEQYF.

The chain links TRBV18 to TRBJ1-1, with TRBD1 as a possible D gene (6 bases). This CDR3 comprises 13 residues. Germline CDR1 KGHSH, CDR2 LQKENI. Deletions cut 7 bases from V and 4 bases from J, with 13 bases between. The CDR3 DNA reads TGTGCCAGCTTCACCAGGGGCCGCACTGAAGCTTTCTTT. This sequence encodes CASFTRGRTEAFF.

In this sample, this clone turned up a few times. This chain connects TRBV12-5 to TRBJ1-1; TRBD1 is a possible D gene (6 bases). This CDR3 contains 14 residues. Germline V gene lookup returns CDR1 LGHNT and CDR2 FRNRAP. V lost 5 bases and J 3 bases, leaving 13 bases between the germline ends. This CDR3 is CASGLGKGDTEAFF. The CDR3 DNA follows: TGTGCTAGTGGTCTGGGAAAGGGGGACACTGAAGCTTTCTTT.

The chain couples TRBV29-1 to TRBJ1-3, with a weak D call TRBD1 (6 bases). Trimming took off 2 bases at V and 1 base at J, with 9 bases between the two ends. The CDR3 runs to 14 residues. Germline values: CDR1 SQVTM, CDR2 ANQGSEA. The CDR3 reads CSVEKGGSGNTIYF. The CDR3 DNA sequence: TGCAGCGTTGAAAAGGGGGGTTCTGGAAACACCATATATTTT. Full variable domain (rest looked up from reference TRBV29-1 and TRBJ1-3): SAVISQKPSRDICQRGTSLTIQCQVDSQVTMMFWYRQQPGQSLTLIATANQGSEATYESGFVIDKFPISRPNLTFSTLTVSNMSPEDSSIYLCSVEKGGSGNTIYFGEGSWLTVV.

The chain recombines TRBV20-1 with TRBJ2-5, with D unclear. V lost 3 bases and J lost 7, with 15 bases in between. This CDR3 is 13 amino acids long. Germline CDR1 and CDR2: DFQATT and SNEGSKA (reference sequence). The DNA for the CDR3 is TGCAGTGCTAGTGCCCAGGACCGGACGACCCAGTACTTC. This encodes CSASAQDRTTQYF.

This chain connects TRBV2 to TRBJ1-4, with D perhaps matching TRBD1 (6 bases). Looked up from germline, CDR1 is SNHLY and CDR2 is FYNNEI. The CDR3 consists of 14 residues. V was clipped by 8 bases and J by 5 bases, with 15 bases between them. CDR3 region: CASRALDRNEKLFF. In DNA form, the CDR3 reads TGTGCCAGCCGAGCCTTGGACAGAAATGAAAAACTGTTTTTT.

CDR3 nucleotide sequence: TGCGCCAGCAGCTTTGACCCGGGGAAGACCCAGTACTTC. Its protein product is CASSFDPGKTQYF. The chain employs TRBV5-1 and TRBJ2-5; D perhaps matches TRBD2 (5 bases). Germline V CDR1 and CDR2: SGHRS, YFSETQ. The CDR3 runs to 13 residues. V was shortened by 2 bases and J by 6 bases, with 11 bases between the two germline ends.

The rearrangement joins TRBV7-2 to TRBJ2-3; 12 nucleotides match TRBD2. Germline V gives CDR1 SGHTA, CDR2 FQGNSA. The J segment lost 1 base and the V segment lost 2 bases, leaving 10 bases of the junction unmatched. The CDR3 has 19 amino acids. The chain's CDR3 is CASSLFPTSGSGGTDTQYF. The CDR3 nucleotides are TGTGCCAGCAGCTTATTTCCGACTAGCGGGAGCGGGGGCACAGATACGCAGTATTTT. The complete variable domain, with remaining parts taken from reference TRBV7-2 and TRBJ2-3, reads GAGVSQSPSNKVTEKGKDVELRCDPISGHTALYWYRQSLGQGLEFLIYFQGNSAPDKSGLPSDRFSAERTGGSVSTLTIQRTQQEDSAVYLCASSLFPTSGSGGTDTQYFGPGTRLTVL.

The rearrangement uses TRBV12-3 or TRBV12-4 and TRBJ1-1, with 7 bases lining up with TRBD1. The CDR3 is made up of 13 amino acids. V lost 6 bases to trimming and J lost 5 bases; unmatched junction nucleotides: 6. The DNA of the CDR3 is TGTGCCAGCAGACGAGACAGGGTGACTGAAGCTTTCTTT. Amino acid sequence: CASRRDRVTEAFF.

This clone was counted a single time. The CDR3 sequence is CASSQVNGEQYF. The CDR3 region has the DNA TGTGCCAGCAGCCAAGTTAATGGCGAGCAGTACTTC. The rearrangement links TRBV3-1 (or the pseudogene TRBV3-2) to TRBJ2-7; no reliable D call. Germline lookup yields CDR1 LGHDT and CDR2 YNNKEL (reference sequence). CDR3 length: 12 amino acids. With 1 base removed from V and 6 bases from J, the gap between germline ends came to 7 bases.

This sequence joins TRBV28 and TRBJ2-5; weak D call: TRBD2 (6 bases). CDR3 length: 13 residues. Trimming shortened V by 8 bases and J by 1 base, and 11 bases separated the two germline ends. CDR1 MDHEN and CDR2 SYDVKM come from the germline V gene. CDR3 protein: CASGDGGQETQYF. The CDR3 region has the DNA TGTGCCAGCGGGGACGGGGGCCAAGAGACCCAGTACTTC.

This clone has just one count. V gene TRBV28 combines with J gene TRBJ1-5; 8 positions match TRBD1. The CDR3 extends over 13 amino acids. With 8 bases clipped from V and 9 bases from J, the junction kept 9 bases outside the gene matches. Germline V gene sequence: CDR1 MDHEN, CDR2 SYDVKM. The CDR3 region has the DNA TGTGCCAGCCGGGACAGGTCTTTCCTGCCCCAGCATTTT. Translated: CASRDRSFLPQHF. The full variable domain, its missing parts supplied by reference TRBV28 and TRBJ1-5, is DVKVTQSSRYLVKRTGEKVFLECVQDMDHENMFWYRQDPGLGLRLIYFSYDVKMKEKGDIPEGYSVSREKKERFSLILESASTNQTSMYLCASRDRSFLPQHFGDGTRLSIL.

V usage is TRBV11-2 and J usage is TRBJ1-4; perhaps TRBD1 as D (5 bases). The ends were cut back, 1 base at V and 5 bases at J, with 11 bases in the middle. This CDR3 spans 15 amino acids. In germline, CDR1 is SGHAT, CDR2 FQNNGV. The CDR3 protein is CASSLGPGDNEKLFF. The CDR3 DNA is TGTGCCAGCAGCTTAGGACCCGGGGACAATGAAAAACTGTTTTTT. Together with reference TRBV11-2 and TRBJ1-4, the CDR3 gives the full variable domain: EAGVAQSPRYKIIEKRQSVAFWCNPISGHATLYWYQQILGQGPKLLIQFQNNGVVDDSQLPKDRFSAERLKGVDSTLKIQPAKLEDSAVYLCASSLGPGDNEKLFFGSGTQLSVL.

About this clone: This sample also contains other DNA sequences that code for the same CDR3. The V gene is TRBV11-2, the J gene TRBJ2-1; TRBD2 might be the D (5 bases). From germline, CDR1 is SGHAT and CDR2 FQNNGV. The CDR3 extends over 12 amino acids. With 5 bases removed from V and 7 bases from J, the gap between germline ends came to 9 bases. The CDR3 sequence: CASSRTRNEQFF. Written as DNA, the CDR3 is TGTGCCAGCAGCCGAACTAGGAATGAGCAGTTCTTC.